This TCR beta chain was recovered during a study of cytomegalovirus exposure and HLA in healthy donors. A multiplex PCR was run with 60 Vbeta primers and 13 Jbeta primers. The protocol was immunoSEQ multiplex PCR, while the TCRdb copy is restricted to in-frame clones and leaves out a portion. Among almost 90,000 clones listed, 85% were seen once. The sequencing input was PBMCs. This TCR was sampled from a man in his forties in good health and CMV-seropositive.

CDR3 sequence: CASSWDSNGYTF. The CDR3 DNA follows: TGTGCCAGCAGTTGGGACAGCAATGGCTACACCTTC. This chain connects TRBV6-1 to TRBJ1-2, with TRBD1 matching 7 bases. J gave up 6 bases and V 5 bases, and 3 bases lay outside the gene matches. Germline assignment: CDR1 MNHNS and CDR2 SASEGT. CDR3 length: 12 amino acids.